Shown below are 7 T cell receptor beta chains from a single sample sequenced in a study of cytomegalovirus exposure and HLA in healthy donors. PCR employed 60 Vbeta and 13 Jbeta primers. Sequencing was performed with immunoSEQ multiplex PCR; in TCRdb, only in-frame clones are kept and a portion is missing. The sample includes around 100,000 clones, 75% to 80% of them seen just once. The source material was PBMCs. These receptors were obtained from a middle-aged woman in good health and CMV-seropositive.

The count of this clone is one. This chain joins TRBV7-3 and TRBJ2-2, with 11 bases aligning to TRBD2. The V gene end was trimmed by 0 bases and the J gene end by 0 bases; junction bases not matched to a gene: 9. CDR1 and CDR2 from the germline V gene are SGHTA and FQGTGA. This CDR3 contains 20 residues. CDR3 loop: CASSLTGASGRPSNTGELFF. CDR3 bases: TGTGCCAGCAGCTTAACGGGGGCTAGCGGGAGGCCATCGAACACCGGGGAGCTGTTTTTT.

The chain recombines TRBV7-2 with TRBJ2-2, with D possibly being TRBD2 (5 bases). Trimming removed 3 bases from V and 4 bases from J, with 15 bases in between. Germline CDR1 is SGHTA and CDR2 is FQGNSA. This CDR3 region has 16 residues. Written as DNA, the CDR3 is TGTGCCAGCAGCTTTCCGCTTCCAGAGGGCACCGGGGAGCTGTTTTTT. It specifies CASSFPLPEGTGELFF.

The chain uses TRBV5-4 and TRBJ2-3; D may be TRBD2 (6 bases). Trimming took 2 bases from V and 3 from J, leaving 10 bases between them. CDR1 is SGHNT and CDR2 is YYREEE in the germline V gene (reference sequence). The CDR3 extends over 14 amino acids. The CDR3 nucleotides are TGTGCCAGCAGCTTTCTAGCGCCTACAGATACGCAGTATTTT. This translates into CASSFLAPTDTQYF.

The rearrangement links TRBV7-9 to TRBJ2-7; TRBD2 agrees at 8 bases. Germline loops: CDR1 SEHNR, CDR2 FQNEAQ (reference sequence). The CDR3 has 15 residues. Trimming cost V 6 bases and J 2 bases; bases outside gene matches: 9. DNA of the CDR3: TGTGCCAGCAGTCGCACTAGCGGTATAACCTACGAGCAGTACTTC. It encodes CASSRTSGITYEQYF. Variable domain in full (rest from reference TRBV7-9 and TRBJ2-7): DTGVSQNPRHKITKRGQNVTFRCDPISEHNRLYWYRQTLGQGPEFLTYFQNEAQLEKSRLLSDRFSAERPKGSFSTLEIQRTEQGDSAMYLCASSRTSGITYEQYFGPGTRLTVT.

The chain combines TRBV4-1 with TRBJ2-7; tentatively, D is TRBD2 (5 bases). This CDR3 contains 14 residues. The germline V gene encodes CDR1 MGHRA and CDR2 YSYEKL. V lost 1 base to trimming and J lost 1 base, with 8 bases between them. The chain's CDR3 is CASSQARESYEQYF. In nucleotides, the CDR3 is TGCGCCAGCAGCCAAGCGAGGGAGTCCTACGAGCAGTACTTC.

V usage is TRBV28 and J usage is TRBJ2-3; D might be TRBD1 (6 bases). V lost 1 base, J lost 2 bases, and 13 bases lay in between. The CDR3 runs 16 residues. CDR1 and CDR2 from the germline V gene are MDHEN and SYDVKM. DNA of the CDR3: TGTGCCAGCAGTTTATCAAGACAGGTATACACAGATACGCAGTATTTT. Residues: CASSLSRQVYTDTQYF.

The chain has TRBV5-1 and TRBJ2-1; 8 bases are a match to TRBD1. J lost 3 bases, V lost 3 bases, and 2 bases had no gene match. This CDR3 is built from 14 residues. From germline, CDR1 is SGHRS and CDR2 YFSETQ. CDR3 sequence: CASSYTGGYNEQFF. In DNA, the CDR3 is TGCGCCAGCAGCTACACAGGGGGCTACAATGAGCAGTTCTTC.